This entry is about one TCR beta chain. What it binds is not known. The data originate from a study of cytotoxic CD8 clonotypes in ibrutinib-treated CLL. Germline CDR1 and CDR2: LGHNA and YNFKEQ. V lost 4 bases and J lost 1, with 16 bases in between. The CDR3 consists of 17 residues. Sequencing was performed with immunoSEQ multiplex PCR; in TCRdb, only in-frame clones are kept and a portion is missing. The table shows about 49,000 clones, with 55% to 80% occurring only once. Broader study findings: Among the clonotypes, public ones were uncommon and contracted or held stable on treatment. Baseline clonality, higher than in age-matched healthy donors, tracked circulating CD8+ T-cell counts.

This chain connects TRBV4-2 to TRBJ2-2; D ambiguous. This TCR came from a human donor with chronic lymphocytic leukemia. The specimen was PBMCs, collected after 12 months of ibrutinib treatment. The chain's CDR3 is CASSPSLGSENTGELFF. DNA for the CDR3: TGTGCCAGCAGCCCCTCGTTGGGGTCGGAGAACACCGGGGAGCTGTTTTTT.